What follows is one T cell receptor beta chain and its context. The antigen remains unidentified. The entry originates in a study of regulatory T cells in long-lasting Graves disease. Study context: Recently diagnosed Graves' patients had received antithyroid drugs for under 3 months. Findings and caveats of the study: Persistent Graves' patients had lower TCR diversity than newly diagnosed ones. Samples came from peripheral blood alone, without thyroid tissue. Persistent disease favored TRBV28, TRBJ1-2 and TRBJ2-5.

After removal of 3 bases from V and 4 bases from J, the junction contained 4 bases not matched to a gene. The length of the CDR3 is 15 residues. Germline CDR1 is MNHNS and CDR2 is SASEGT. As to time point: newly diagnosed GD, antithyroid drugs for less than 3 months. With RNA extracted from PBMCs as input, the TCR library was made. The TCR beta library used iRepertoire HTBI primers with Arm-PCR amplification of CDR3. TCRdb re-called the multiplex PCR reads through MiXCR, storing one row per CDR3 protein. Of around 400,000 distinct CDR3 sequences in the sample, around a sixth were seen once. This sample comprised peripheral blood mononuclear cells (PBMCs), obtained at new diagnosis, from a patient treated with antithyroid drugs. The origin of this receptor is a female donor with Graves disease. The gene calls are TRBV6-1 and TRBJ2-3, with 10 bases fitting TRBD2. The CDR3 bases are TGTGCCAGCAGTGACTCAGCGGGGGGGCCAGATACGCAGTATTTT. Residues: CASSDSAGGPDTQYF.